The T cell receptor beta chain under discussion was sequenced for a study of CD8 T cells in Susac syndrome. Peripheral blood CD8+ and CD4+ T cells were profiled by TCR beta sequencing. The Susac syndrome patients fit the recently defined diagnostic criteria for definite or probable disease. TEMRA cells were enriched by FACS, while CD8+ and CD4+ T cells were obtained through a negative isolation that was performed magnetically. CDR1 is KGHSH, CDR2 LQKENI, per germline. The CDR3 loop spans 16 amino acids. Germline trimming cut 3 bases from V and 4 bases from J; bases unmatched to any gene: 0. Random hexamers were used to reverse transcribe the RNA input (about 0.5 to 1 ug). Coverage of TCR beta CDR3 amplification by immunoSEQ multiplex PCR extended to 54 Vbeta and 13 Jbeta. TCRdb recomputed calls from the immunoSEQ multiplex PCR reads with MiXCR, one row per CDR3 protein. The sample lists 150,000 to 200,000 distinct CDR3 sequences, under 95% occurring once.

The J gene is TRBJ2-1, the V gene TRBV18; TRBD2 agrees at 16 bases. This clonotype was obtained from a human donor with Susac syndrome. The sequenced sample consisted of CD4+ T cells from PBMCs. This CDR3 is CASSPGLAGGYNEQFF. Here the CDR3 DNA reads TGTGCCAGCTCACCGGGACTAGCGGGGGGGTACAATGAGCAGTTCTTC.